This is a list of T cell receptor beta chains from one sample in a study of blood T cell repertoires in COVID-19. TCRdb keeps only in-frame clones here, not all; method: immunoSEQ multiplex PCR. The sample lists 200,000 to 300,000 clones; approximately 82% were seen once. Sequenced: peripheral blood. These receptor sequences come from a man between 40 and 49 years old who had recovered from COVID-19. Both conserved end residues are part of each CDR3. A D gene is named only where the DNA matches it firmly. Some rows mark clone size as missing; the rest say once, few, many or name a class of expanded clone.

j_call: TRBJ2-7
clone_size: .
d_call: TRBD1
v_call: TRBV19
cdr3_nt: TGTGCCAGTAGTACTAAGGGGACAGGGTCCTACGAGCAGTACTTC
cdr3_aa: CASSTKGTGSYEQYF

j_call: TRBJ2-5
clone_size: .
d_call: TRBD2
v_call: TRBV6-2/TRBV6-3
cdr3_nt: TGTGCCAGCAGTTACGAGGTAGCGGGGAGCGAGACCCAGTACTTC
cdr3_aa: CASSYEVAGSETQYF

j_call: TRBJ2-5
clone_size: .
d_call: TRBD2
v_call: TRBV2
cdr3_nt: TGTGCCAGCGCGGGAACGGGGGGGGAGACCCAGTACTTC
cdr3_aa: CASAGTGGETQYF

j_call: TRBJ2-2
clone_size: few
d_call: .
v_call: TRBV4-1
cdr3_nt: TGCGCCAGCAGCCACCCCAGCAGCGCCGGGGAGCTGTTTTTT
cdr3_aa: CASSHPSSAGELFF

j_call: TRBJ1-5
clone_size: once
d_call: .
v_call: TRBV7-5
cdr3_nt: TGTGTCAGAAGCTTGGAACGGGTTGGCAATAGCAATCAGCCCCAGCATTTT
cdr3_aa: CVRSLERVGNSNQPQHF

j_call: TRBJ1-6
clone_size: .
d_call: TRBD1
v_call: TRBV2
cdr3_nt: TGTGCCAGCAGTCTACGACGGACAGGGGAAAATTCACCCCTCCACTTT
cdr3_aa: CASSLRRTGENSPLHF

j_call: TRBJ2-5
clone_size: .
d_call: TRBD2
v_call: TRBV19
cdr3_nt: TGTGCCAGTAGTATAAGCGGGGTTGGAGAGACCCAGTACTTC
cdr3_aa: CASSISGVGETQYF

j_call: TRBJ1-2
clone_size: .
d_call: TRBD1
v_call: TRBV30
cdr3_nt: TGTGCCTGGAGGGCCAGGGGGCTAAGCTATGGCTACACCTTC
cdr3_aa: CAWRARGLSYGYTF

j_call: TRBJ1-2
clone_size: .
d_call: .
v_call: TRBV5-1
cdr3_nt: TGCGCCAGCAGCTTGGGGCCAGGACTAGAAGGCTACACCTTC
cdr3_aa: CASSLGPGLEGYTF

j_call: TRBJ1-1
clone_size: .
d_call: TRBD1
v_call: TRBV4-1
cdr3_nt: TGCGCCAGCAGCCCAAGTTTCCTCAGGGGGCGAACTGAAGCTTTCTTT
cdr3_aa: CASSPSFLRGRTEAFF

j_call: TRBJ1-2
clone_size: .
d_call: .
v_call: TRBV28
cdr3_nt: TGTGCCAGTCAGGGGACCATCTATGGCTACACCTTC
cdr3_aa: CASQGTIYGYTF

j_call: TRBJ2-2
clone_size: once
d_call: .
v_call: TRBV19
cdr3_nt: TGTGCCAGTAGTTCCCGCGGAAACACCGGGGAGCTGTTTTTT
cdr3_aa: CASSSRGNTGELFF

j_call: TRBJ1-2
clone_size: .
d_call: TRBD1
v_call: TRBV9
cdr3_nt: TGTGCCAGTACCCGACAGGGGATAGGATATGGCTACACCTTC
cdr3_aa: CASTRQGIGYGYTF

j_call: TRBJ2-1
clone_size: .
d_call: TRBD2
v_call: TRBV4-1
cdr3_nt: TGCGCCAGCACCCCACTCCTGACTAGCGGGTATGAGCAGTTCTTC
cdr3_aa: CASTPLLTSGYEQFF

j_call: TRBJ2-5
clone_size: .
d_call: TRBD2
v_call: TRBV4-1
cdr3_nt: TGCGCCAGCAGCCAAGATCTGGCTAGCGGGTACCAAGAGACCCAGTACTTC
cdr3_aa: CASSQDLASGYQETQYF

j_call: TRBJ1-1
clone_size: .
d_call: .
v_call: TRBV10-1
cdr3_nt: TGCGCCAGCAGTGAGTCCCTGGACAGCCCTGAAGCTTTCTTT
cdr3_aa: CASSESLDSPEAFF

j_call: TRBJ2-5
clone_size: .
d_call: TRBD2
v_call: TRBV20-1
cdr3_nt: TGCAGTGCTAGTGCCAGCGGGAGGGCTCAAGAGACCCAGTACTTC
cdr3_aa: CSASASGRAQETQYF

j_call: TRBJ1-2
clone_size: .
d_call: TRBD1
v_call: TRBV7-2
cdr3_nt: TGTGCCAGCAGCCCGGCCGGGACAGCTTATGGCTACACCTTC
cdr3_aa: CASSPAGTAYGYTF

j_call: TRBJ2-7
clone_size: .
d_call: TRBD2
v_call: TRBV2
cdr3_nt: TGTGCCAGCAGTCTGACTAGCGGAACCCCTTACGAGCAGTACTTC
cdr3_aa: CASSLTSGTPYEQYF

j_call: TRBJ2-3
clone_size: .
d_call: TRBD2
v_call: TRBV7-2
cdr3_nt: TGTGCCAGCAGCCCAGCGCGGGAGGAGCATCATACGCAGTATTTT
cdr3_aa: CASSPAREEHHTQYF

j_call: TRBJ2-1
clone_size: .
d_call: .
v_call: TRBV11-2
cdr3_nt: TGTGCCAGCAGCTTAAGGGGCGGCTCCTACAATGAGCAGTTCTTC
cdr3_aa: CASSLRGGSYNEQFF

j_call: TRBJ1-2
clone_size: .
d_call: .
v_call: TRBV11-3
cdr3_nt: TGTGCCAGCAGCCCCAGGGGCCGTAACTATGGCTACACCTTC
cdr3_aa: CASSPRGRNYGYTF